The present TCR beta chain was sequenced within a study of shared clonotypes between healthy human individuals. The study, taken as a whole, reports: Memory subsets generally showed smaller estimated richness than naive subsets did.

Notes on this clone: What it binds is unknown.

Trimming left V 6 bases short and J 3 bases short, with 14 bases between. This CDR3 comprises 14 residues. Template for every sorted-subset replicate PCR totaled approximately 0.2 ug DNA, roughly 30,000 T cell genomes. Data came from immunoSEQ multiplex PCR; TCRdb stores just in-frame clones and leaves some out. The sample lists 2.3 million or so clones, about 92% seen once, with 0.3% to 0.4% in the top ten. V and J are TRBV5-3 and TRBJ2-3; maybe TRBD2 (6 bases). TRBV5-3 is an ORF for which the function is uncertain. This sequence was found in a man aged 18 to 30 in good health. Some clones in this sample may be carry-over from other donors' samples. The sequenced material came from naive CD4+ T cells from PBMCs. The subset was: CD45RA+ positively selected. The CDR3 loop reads CARNRQGGTDTQYF. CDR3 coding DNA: TGTGCCAGAAACCGCCAGGGAGGTACAGATACGCAGTATTTT.